One sample yielded the 9 T cell receptor beta chains listed below, sequenced in a study of CXCR3-negative and CXCR3-positive naive CD8 T cells. Libraries were UMI-labeled 5' RACE TRB cDNA. From the 5' RACE reads, TCRdb lists one entry per CDR3 protein and no DNA. The listing contains some 130,000 distinct CDR3 sequences. The sample consisted of naive CXCR3- CD8+ T cells from blood. Subset noted: CD45RO-CCR7+CD27+CD95- naive CD8+ T cells lacking CXCR3 (TNR3-). Every receptor here comes from a human donor in good health. Some clones in this sample may be carry-over from other donors' samples.

V gene TRBV3-1 combines with J gene TRBJ2-5; checking the TCRdb D call of TRBD2 is not possible without DNA. CDR3 length: 15 amino acids. Germline lookup yields CDR1 LGHDT and CDR2 YNNKEL (reference sequence). This CDR3 reads CASSQLLAAEETQYF.

The rearrangement uses TRBV6-6 and TRBJ2-7. Germline CDR1 MNHNY, CDR2 SVGAGI (reference sequence). CDR3 length: 17 amino acids. The CDR3: CASSYSSWPNTPYEQYF.

The chain combines TRBV7-2 with TRBJ2-7. This CDR3 contains 13 residues. Germline-derived CDR1 and CDR2 are SGHTA and FQGNSA. The CDR3 reads CASSLRHAYEQYF.

The chain uses TRBV6-1 and TRBJ1-1. Germline CDR1 is MNHNS and CDR2 is SASEGT. This CDR3 has 15 amino acids. Here the CDR3 reads CASRWRSGLNTEAFF.

V usage is TRBV5-5 and J usage is TRBJ1-1. The CDR3 runs to 13 residues. In germline, CDR1 is SGHKS, CDR2 YYEKEE (reference sequence). CDR3 sequence: CASSFAVNTEAFF.

The chain carries TRBV7-9 and TRBJ2-7; TCRdb picks TRBD2, but there is no DNA to check that call. From germline, CDR1 is SEHNR and CDR2 FQNEAQ (reference sequence). The CDR3 has 12 residues. CDR3 residues: CASSLPASEQYF.

This sequence joins TRBV13 and TRBJ2-3. CDR1 is PRHDT, CDR2 FYEKMQ, per germline (reference sequence). The CDR3 extends over 13 amino acids. The CDR3 here is CASSLASADTQYF. Based on the CDR3 plus reference TRBV13 and TRBJ2-3, the full variable domain is AAGVIQSPRHLIKEKRETATLKCYPIPRHDTVYWYQQGPGQDPQFLISFYEKMQSDKGSIPDRFSAQQFSDYHSELNMSSLELGDSALYFCASSLASADTQYFGPGTRLTVL.

The chain carries TRBV7-9 and TRBJ2-5; there is no DNA to check the TCRdb D call of TRBD1. CDR1 SEHNR and CDR2 FQNEAQ come from the germline V gene (reference sequence). The CDR3 sequence is 13 residues long. The CDR3 protein is CASRPGLQETQYF.

V usage is TRBV5-1 and J usage is TRBJ2-4; absent DNA, TCRdb's TRBD1 call cannot be checked. The CDR3 runs 13 residues. Per germline, CDR1 SGHRS and CDR2 YFSETQ. The CDR3 spells CASSPGPKNIQYF.